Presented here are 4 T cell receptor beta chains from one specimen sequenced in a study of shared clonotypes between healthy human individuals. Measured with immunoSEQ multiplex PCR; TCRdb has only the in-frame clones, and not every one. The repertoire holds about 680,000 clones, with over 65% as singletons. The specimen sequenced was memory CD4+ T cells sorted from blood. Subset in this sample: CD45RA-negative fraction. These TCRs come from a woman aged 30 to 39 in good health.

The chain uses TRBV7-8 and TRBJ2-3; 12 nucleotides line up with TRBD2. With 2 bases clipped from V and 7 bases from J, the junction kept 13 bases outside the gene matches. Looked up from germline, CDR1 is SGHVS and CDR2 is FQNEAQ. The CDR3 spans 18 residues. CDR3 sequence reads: CASSLPRGLAGRRHTQYF. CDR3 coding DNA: TGTGCCAGCAGCTTACCGAGAGGACTAGCGGGACGCCGGCATACGCAGTATTTT.

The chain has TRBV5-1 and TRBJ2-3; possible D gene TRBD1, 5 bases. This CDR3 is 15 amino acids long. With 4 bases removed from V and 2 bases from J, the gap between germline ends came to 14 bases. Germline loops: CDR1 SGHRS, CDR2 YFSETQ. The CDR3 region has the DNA TGCGCCAGCAGCATGGCACAAGGGGACACAGATACGCAGTATTTT. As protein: CASSMAQGDTDTQYF.

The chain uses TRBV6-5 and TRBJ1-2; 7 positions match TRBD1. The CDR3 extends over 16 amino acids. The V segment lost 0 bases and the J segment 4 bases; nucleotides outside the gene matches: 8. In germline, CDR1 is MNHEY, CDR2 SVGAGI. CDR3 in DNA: TGTGCCAGCAGTTACTCGGAACGGGGGACAGCCTATGGCTACACCTTC. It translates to CASSYSERGTAYGYTF.

The DNA for the CDR3 is TGTGCCAGCAGGGATAGACGGACTAGCGGTAGCACAGATACGCAGTATTTT. The encoded protein is CASRDRRTSGSTDTQYF. The V call is TRBV2, the J call TRBJ2-3, with 10 bases aligning to TRBD2. The CDR3 has 17 amino acids. Germline V CDR1 and CDR2: SNHLY, FYNNEI. V lost 6 bases, J lost 0 bases, and 9 bases stayed unmatched.